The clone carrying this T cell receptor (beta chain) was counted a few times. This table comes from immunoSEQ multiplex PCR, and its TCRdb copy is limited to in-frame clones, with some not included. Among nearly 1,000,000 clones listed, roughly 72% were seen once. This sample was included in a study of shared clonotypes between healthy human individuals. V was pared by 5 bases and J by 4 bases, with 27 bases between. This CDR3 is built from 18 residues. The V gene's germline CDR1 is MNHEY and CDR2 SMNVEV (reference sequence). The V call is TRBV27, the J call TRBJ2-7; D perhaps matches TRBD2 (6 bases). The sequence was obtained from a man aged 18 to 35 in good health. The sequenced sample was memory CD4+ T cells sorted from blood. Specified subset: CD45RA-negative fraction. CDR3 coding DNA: TGTGCCAGCAGTCAGAAGGTGGGGCAGCGGGCGCCGTTTTACGAGCAGTACTTC. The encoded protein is CASSQKVGQRAPFYEQYF.